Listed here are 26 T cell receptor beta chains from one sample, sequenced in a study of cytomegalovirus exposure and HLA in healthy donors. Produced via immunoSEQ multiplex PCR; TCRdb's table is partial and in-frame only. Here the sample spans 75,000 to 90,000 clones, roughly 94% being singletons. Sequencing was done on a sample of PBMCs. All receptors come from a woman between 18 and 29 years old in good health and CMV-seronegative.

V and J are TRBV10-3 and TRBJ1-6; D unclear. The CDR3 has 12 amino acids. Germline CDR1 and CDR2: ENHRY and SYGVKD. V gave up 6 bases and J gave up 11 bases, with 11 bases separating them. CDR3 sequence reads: CAIRGISAPLHF. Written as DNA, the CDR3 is TGTGCCATCAGGGGCATAAGTGCACCCCTCCACTTT.

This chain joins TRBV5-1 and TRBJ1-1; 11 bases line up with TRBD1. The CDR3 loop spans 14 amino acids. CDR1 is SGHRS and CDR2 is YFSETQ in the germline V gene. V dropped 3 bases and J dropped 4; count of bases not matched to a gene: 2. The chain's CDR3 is CASSWGTGGTEAFF. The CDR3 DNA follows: TGCGCCAGCAGCTGGGGGACAGGGGGCACTGAAGCTTTCTTT. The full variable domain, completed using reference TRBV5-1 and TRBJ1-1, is KAGVTQTPRYLIKTRGQQVTLSCSPISGHRSVSWYQQTPGQGLQFLFEYFSETQRNKGNFPGRFSGRQFSNSRSEMNVSTLELGDSALYLCASSWGTGGTEAFFGQGTRLTVV.

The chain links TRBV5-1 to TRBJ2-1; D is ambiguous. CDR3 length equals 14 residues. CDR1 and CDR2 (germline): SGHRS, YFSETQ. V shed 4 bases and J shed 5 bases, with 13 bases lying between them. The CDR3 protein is CASSMASGNNEQFF. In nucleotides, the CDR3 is TGCGCCAGCAGCATGGCATCCGGTAACAATGAGCAGTTCTTC.

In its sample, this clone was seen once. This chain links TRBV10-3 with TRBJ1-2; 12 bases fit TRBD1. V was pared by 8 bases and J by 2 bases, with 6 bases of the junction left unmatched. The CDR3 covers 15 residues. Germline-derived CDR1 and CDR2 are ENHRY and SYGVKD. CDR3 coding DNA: TGTGCCATCGGGGGACAGGGGGCGTTAAACTATGGCTACACCTTC. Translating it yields CAIGGQGALNYGYTF.

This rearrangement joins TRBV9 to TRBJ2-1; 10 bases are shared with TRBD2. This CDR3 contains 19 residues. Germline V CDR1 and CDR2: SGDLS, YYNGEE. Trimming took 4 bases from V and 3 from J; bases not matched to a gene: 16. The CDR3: CASSPRVASGSPSYNEQFF. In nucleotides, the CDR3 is TGTGCCAGCAGCCCCAGAGTGGCTAGCGGGAGTCCCAGCTACAATGAGCAGTTCTTC.

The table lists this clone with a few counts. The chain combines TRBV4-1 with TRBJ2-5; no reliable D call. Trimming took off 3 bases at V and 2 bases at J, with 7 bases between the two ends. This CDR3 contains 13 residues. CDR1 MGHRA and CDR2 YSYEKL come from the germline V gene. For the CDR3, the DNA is TGCGCCAGCAGCCAGTGGAGACAAGAGACCCAGTACTTC. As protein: CASSQWRQETQYF.

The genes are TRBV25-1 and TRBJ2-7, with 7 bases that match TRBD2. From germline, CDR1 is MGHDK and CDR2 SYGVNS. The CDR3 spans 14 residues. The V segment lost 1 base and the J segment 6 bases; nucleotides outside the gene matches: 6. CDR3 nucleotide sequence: TGTGCCAGCAGTGAATTGGCGGGAGTGGGCGAGCAGTACTTC. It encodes CASSELAGVGEQYF.

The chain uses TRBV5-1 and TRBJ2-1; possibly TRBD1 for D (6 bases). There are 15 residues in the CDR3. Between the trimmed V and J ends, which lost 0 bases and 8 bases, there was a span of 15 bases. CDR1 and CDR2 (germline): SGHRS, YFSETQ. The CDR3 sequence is CASSLALGGYDEQFF. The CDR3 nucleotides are TGCGCCAGCAGCTTGGCGCTAGGGGGATATGATGAGCAGTTCTTC.

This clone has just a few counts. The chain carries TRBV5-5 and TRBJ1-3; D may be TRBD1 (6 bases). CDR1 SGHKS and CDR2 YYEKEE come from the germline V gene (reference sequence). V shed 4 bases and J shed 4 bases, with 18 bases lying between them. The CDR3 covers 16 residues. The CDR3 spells CASSIEGTKHGNTIYF. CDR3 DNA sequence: TGTGCCAGCAGCATTGAAGGGACAAAACACGGAAACACCATATATTTT.

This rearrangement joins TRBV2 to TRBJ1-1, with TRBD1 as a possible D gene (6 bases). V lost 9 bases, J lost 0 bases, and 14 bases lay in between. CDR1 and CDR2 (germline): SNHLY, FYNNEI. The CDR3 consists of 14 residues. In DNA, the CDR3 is TGTGCCAGAGGTCTTACAGGGCTGAACACTGAAGCTTTCTTT. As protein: CARGLTGLNTEAFF.

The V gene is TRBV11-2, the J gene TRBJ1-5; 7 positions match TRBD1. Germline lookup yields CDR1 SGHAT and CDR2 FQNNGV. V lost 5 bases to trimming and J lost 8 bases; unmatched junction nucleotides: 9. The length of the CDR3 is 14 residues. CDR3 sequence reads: CASSLQGQKEPQHF. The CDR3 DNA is TGTGCCAGCAGCCTACAGGGGCAAAAGGAGCCCCAGCATTTT.

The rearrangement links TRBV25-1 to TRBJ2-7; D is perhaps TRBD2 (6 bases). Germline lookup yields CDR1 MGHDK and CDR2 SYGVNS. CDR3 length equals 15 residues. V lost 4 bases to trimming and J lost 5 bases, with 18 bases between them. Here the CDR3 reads CASSGLGRRGDEQYF. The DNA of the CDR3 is TGTGCCAGCAGTGGGCTCGGGCGGAGGGGCGACGAGCAGTACTTC.

The CDR3 loop reads CASSWSGGGAPDTQYF. CDR3 bases: TGTGCCAGCAGCTGGAGCGGCGGGGGGGCTCCGGATACGCAGTATTTT. The chain is built from TRBV5-8 and TRBJ2-3, with 9 bases fitting TRBD2. V trimming: 3 bases; J trimming: 6 bases; junction bases outside the gene matches: 11. The CDR3 length is 16 residues. Germline-derived CDR1 and CDR2 are SGHTS and YDEGEE.

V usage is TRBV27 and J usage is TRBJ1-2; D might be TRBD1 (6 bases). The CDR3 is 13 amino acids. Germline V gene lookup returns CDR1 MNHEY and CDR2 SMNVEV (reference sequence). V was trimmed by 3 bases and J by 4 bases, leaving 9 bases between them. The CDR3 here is CASSLRGTYGYTF. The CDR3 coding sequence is TGTGCCAGCAGTTTGAGGGGGACCTATGGCTACACCTTC.

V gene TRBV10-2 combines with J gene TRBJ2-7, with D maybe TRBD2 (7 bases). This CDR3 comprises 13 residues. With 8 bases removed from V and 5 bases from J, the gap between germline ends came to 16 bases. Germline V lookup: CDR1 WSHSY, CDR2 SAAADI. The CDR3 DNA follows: TGCGCCAGCCTGGAGGGGGGGCAGAACGAGCAGTACTTC. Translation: CASLEGGQNEQYF.

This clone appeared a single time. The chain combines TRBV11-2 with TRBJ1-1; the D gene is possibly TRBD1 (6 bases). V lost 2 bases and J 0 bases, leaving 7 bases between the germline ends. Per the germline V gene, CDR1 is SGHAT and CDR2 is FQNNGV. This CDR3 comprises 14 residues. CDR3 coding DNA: TGTGCCAGCAGCTTACAGGGGATGAACACTGAAGCTTTCTTT. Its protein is CASSLQGMNTEAFF.

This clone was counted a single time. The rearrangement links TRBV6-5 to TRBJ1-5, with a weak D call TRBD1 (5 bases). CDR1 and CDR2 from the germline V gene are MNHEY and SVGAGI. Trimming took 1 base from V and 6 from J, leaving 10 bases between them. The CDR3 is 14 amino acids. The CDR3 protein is CASSYYRSLQPQHF. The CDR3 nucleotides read TGTGCCAGCAGTTACTACAGGAGCCTTCAGCCCCAGCATTTT.

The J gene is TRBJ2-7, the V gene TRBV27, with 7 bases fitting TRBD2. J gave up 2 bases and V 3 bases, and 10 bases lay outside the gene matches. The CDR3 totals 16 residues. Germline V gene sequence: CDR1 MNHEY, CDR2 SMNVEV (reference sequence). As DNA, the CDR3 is TGTGCCAGCAGTTTCCTCAGGGAGGGCGTCCCCTACGAGCAGTACTTC. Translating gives CASSFLREGVPYEQYF.

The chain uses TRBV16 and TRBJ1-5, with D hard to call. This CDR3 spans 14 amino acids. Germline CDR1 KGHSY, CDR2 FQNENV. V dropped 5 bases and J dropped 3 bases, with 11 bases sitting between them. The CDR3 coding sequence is TGTGCCAGCAGCAGCCACAGAAACAATCAGCCCCAGCATTTT. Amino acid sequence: CASSSHRNNQPQHF.

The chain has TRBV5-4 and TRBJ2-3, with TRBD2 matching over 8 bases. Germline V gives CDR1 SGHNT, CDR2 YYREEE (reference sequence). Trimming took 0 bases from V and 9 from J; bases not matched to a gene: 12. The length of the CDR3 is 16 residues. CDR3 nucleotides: TGTGCCAGCAGCTTGGCGGGCGGACTAGCCGAATACACGCAGTATTTT. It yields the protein CASSLAGGLAEYTQYF.

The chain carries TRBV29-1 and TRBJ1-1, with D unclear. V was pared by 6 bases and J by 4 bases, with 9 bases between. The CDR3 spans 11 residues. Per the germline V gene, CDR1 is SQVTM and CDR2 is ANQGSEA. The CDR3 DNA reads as TGCAGCGTCCCAGAAGTCACTGAAGCTTTCTTT. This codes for CSVPEVTEAFF. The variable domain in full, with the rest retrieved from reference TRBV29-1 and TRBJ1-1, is SAVISQKPSRDICQRGTSLTIQCQVDSQVTMMFWYRQQPGQSLTLIATANQGSEATYESGFVIDKFPISRPNLTFSTLTVSNMSPEDSSIYLCSVPEVTEAFFGQGTRLTVV.

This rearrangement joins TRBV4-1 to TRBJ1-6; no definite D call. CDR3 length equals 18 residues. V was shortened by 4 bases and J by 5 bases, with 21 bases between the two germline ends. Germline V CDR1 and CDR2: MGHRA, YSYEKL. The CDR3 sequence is CASSPTTGGLGNNSPLHF. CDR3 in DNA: TGCGCCAGCAGCCCAACAACTGGAGGCCTCGGGAATAATTCACCCCTCCACTTT.

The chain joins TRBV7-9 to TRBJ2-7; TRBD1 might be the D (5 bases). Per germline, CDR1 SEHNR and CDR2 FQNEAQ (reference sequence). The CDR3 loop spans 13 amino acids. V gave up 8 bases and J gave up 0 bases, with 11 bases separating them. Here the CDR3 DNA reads TGTGCCAGCCACCCCCAGGGCTCCTACGAGCAGTACTTC. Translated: CASHPQGSYEQYF.

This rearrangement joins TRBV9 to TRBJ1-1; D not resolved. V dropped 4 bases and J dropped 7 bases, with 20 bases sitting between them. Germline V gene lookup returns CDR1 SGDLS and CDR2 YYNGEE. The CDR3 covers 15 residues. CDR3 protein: CASSPLGSTRGEAFF. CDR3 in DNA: TGTGCCAGCAGCCCCTTGGGAAGTACACGGGGTGAAGCTTTCTTT.

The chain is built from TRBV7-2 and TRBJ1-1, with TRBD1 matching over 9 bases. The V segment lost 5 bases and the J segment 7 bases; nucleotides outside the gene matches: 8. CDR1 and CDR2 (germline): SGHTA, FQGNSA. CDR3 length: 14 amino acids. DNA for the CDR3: TGTGCCAGCAGCAGAATACAGGGGGCGGTTGAAGCTTTCTTT. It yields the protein CASSRIQGAVEAFF.

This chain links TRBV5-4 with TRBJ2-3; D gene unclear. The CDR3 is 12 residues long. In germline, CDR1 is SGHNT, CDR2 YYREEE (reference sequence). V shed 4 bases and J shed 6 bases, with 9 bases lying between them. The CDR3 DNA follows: TGTGCCAGCAGCCCGACGAGGGATACGCAGTATTTT. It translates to CASSPTRDTQYF.